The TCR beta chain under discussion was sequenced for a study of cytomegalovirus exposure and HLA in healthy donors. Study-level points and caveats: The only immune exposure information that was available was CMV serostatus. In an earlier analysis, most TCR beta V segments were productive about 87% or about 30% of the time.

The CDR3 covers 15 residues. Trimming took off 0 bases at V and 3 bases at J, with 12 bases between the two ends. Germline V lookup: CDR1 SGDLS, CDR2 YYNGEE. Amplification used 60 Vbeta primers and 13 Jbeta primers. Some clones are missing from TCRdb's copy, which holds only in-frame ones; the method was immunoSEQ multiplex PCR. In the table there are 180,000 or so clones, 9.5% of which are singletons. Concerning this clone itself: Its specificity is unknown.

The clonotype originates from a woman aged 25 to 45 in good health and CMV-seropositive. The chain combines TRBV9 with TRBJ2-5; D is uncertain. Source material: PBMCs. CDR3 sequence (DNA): TGTGCCAGCAGCGTAGGACCGACTGACGAAGAGACCCAGTACTTC. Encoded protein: CASSVGPTDEETQYF.